Below, 6 T cell receptor beta chains from the same sample are listed, as sequenced in a study of T cells in tumors after PD-1 blockade. Generated by immunoSEQ multiplex PCR, the TCRdb table keeps only in-frame clones and is missing some. The sample shows roughly 48,000 clones, about 85% of them seen only once. The sample here was PBMCs, taken before anti-PD-1 treatment. The receptors come from a human donor with basal cell carcinoma.

The chain uses TRBV19 and TRBJ2-7; possibly TRBD2 for D (6 bases). V lost 2 bases and J lost 0, with 8 bases in between. CDR3 length: 14 amino acids. Germline V CDR1 and CDR2: LNHDA, SQIVND (reference sequence). CDR3 region: CASSITDYSYEQYF. The CDR3 region has the DNA TGTGCCAGTAGTATAACGGACTACTCCTACGAGCAGTACTTC.

This chain joins TRBV6-5 and TRBJ2-7; D remains unclear. This CDR3 contains 13 residues. Germline CDR1 is MNHEY and CDR2 is SVGAGI. The V end was cut by 0 bases, the J end by 6 bases, with 9 bases between. In DNA, the CDR3 is TGTGCCAGCAGTTACTCTAGCACGCGCGAGCAGTACTTC. Its translation is CASSYSSTREQYF.

The chain uses TRBV6-4 and TRBJ1-6, with D possibly matching TRBD1 (6 bases). V lost 2 bases to trimming and J lost 11 bases, with 22 bases between them. The germline CDR1 and CDR2 sequences are MRHNA and SNTAGT. This CDR3 spans 17 amino acids. CDR3 sequence reads: CASSDKVGGRGQAPLHF. CDR3 in DNA: TGTGCCAGCAGTGACAAAGTGGGGGGCCGAGGTCAAGCACCCCTCCACTTT.

This clone has just a few counts. This chain uses TRBV30 with TRBJ1-1; unclear D gene. This CDR3 has 14 residues. V was cut by 7 bases and J by 6 bases, with 21 bases left in between. Germline V lookup: CDR1 GTSNPN, CDR2 SVGIG (reference sequence). This CDR3 reads CAFFTARLVSEAFF. The CDR3 bases are TGTGCCTTTTTTACGGCCCGCCTCGTGTCTGAAGCTTTCTTT.

The chain is built from TRBV14 and TRBJ2-3; maybe TRBD1 (6 bases). The germline V gene has CDR1 SGHDN and CDR2 FVKESK. The CDR3 has 15 residues. V shed 1 base and J shed 2 bases, with 10 bases lying between them. The CDR3 here is CASSQGAGVTDTQYF. The CDR3 DNA is TGTGCCAGCAGCCAAGGAGCAGGGGTCACAGATACGCAGTATTTT.

V is TRBV2 and J is TRBJ2-2, with TRBD1 identical over 10 bases. Looked up from germline, CDR1 is SNHLY and CDR2 is FYNNEI. The junction had 2 bases not matched to a gene; V was cut back by 7 bases and J by 6 bases. The CDR3 loop spans 13 amino acids. This CDR3 is CASIGQGAGELFF. DNA of the CDR3: TGTGCCAGCATCGGACAGGGGGCCGGGGAGCTGTTTTTT. Full variable domain (remainder filled in from reference TRBV2 and TRBJ2-2): EPEVTQTPSHQVTQMGQEVILRCVPISNHLYFYWYRQILGQKVEFLVSFYNNEISEKSEIFDDQFSVERPDGSNFTLKIRSTKLEDSAMYFCASIGQGAGELFFGEGSRLTVL.